This T cell receptor beta chain came from a study of shared clonotypes between healthy human individuals (dated by TCRdb to 2019 to 2021). Looking at the study overall: The cohort included a few men and a couple of women between 18 and 49 years of age. For each donor, CD4 naive and CD4 memory were each run on three plates, CD8 naive on two plates, and CD8 memory on one plate. Blood TCR repertoires of five healthy adults were deeply sequenced to estimate repertoire size and the extent of clonotype sharing between individuals. Libraries were prepared and TCR repertoires were sequenced by different laboratories using diverse techniques, in order to increase sequencing depth and limit assay-specific biases. Between about 0.94 and 10 billion PBMCs per donor were obtained by leukapheresis. Results and caveats for the whole study, not just this receptor: Compared with non-shared clonotypes, clonotypes shared by all four sorted-subset donors had higher generation probabilities. Sampling was restricted to blood, and TCR repertoires in tissues likely differ from the TCR repertoires found in blood. Because the study included only a small number of donors, the genetic and exposure-history diversity represented was limited. Larger estimated clonotype richness was generally found for naive subsets than for memory subsets. Even with the large sequencing depth, rarefaction of the sorted-subset datasets indicated that sequencing was incomplete. Based on pairwise subsampling, the degree of clonotype sharing among donors was expected to be affected by sequencing depth. About 5% of naive CD4, roughly 3.5% of naive CD8, 2.3% of memory CD4, and less than 0.45% of memory CD8 clonotypes were shared across several donors.

For the CD8 naive samples, CD45RO-negative cells were positively selected for CCR7, yielding a CD45RA+CCR7+ population from which TemRA cells were excluded. The donors were healthy, HIV-negative adults with no recently reported acute infections or vaccinations. Every donor was a Caucasian adult residing in Nashville, Tennessee, USA. Blood was collected by leukapheresis, and PBMCs were isolated by Ficoll-Histopaque density gradient centrifugation and then cryopreserved in liquid nitrogen vapor phase. Purity and quantity of every magnetically sorted T cell population were checked by analytical flow cytometry. Genomic DNA was isolated from each sorted fraction and quantified by UV absorbance on a Nanodrop 2000c. TCR CDR3 regions were amplified from genomic DNA by multiplex PCR using the deep immunoSEQ assay. Genomic DNA extracted from each cell subset was distributed evenly over all wells of several immunoSEQ 96-well plates, and each plate served as one replicate. Each replicate PCR for sorted subsets received about 220 ng genomic DNA, equal to 28,000 or so T cell genomes. The purified libraries were quantified using a Qubit 3.0 fluorometer, sized with a Bioanalyzer 2100, and then quantified again using the KAPA Library Quantification kit. Every immunoSEQ 96-well plate was sequenced on a dedicated single-read 150-cycle Illumina NextSeq 550 flow cell. From the authors' description of their analysis: Because only junctional sequences without quality scores were contained in the immunoSEQ output, filtering matching that applied to full-length reads could not be performed. Sequences were annotated with PyIR, a Python wrapper for IgBLAST v1.9, and V/J genes and CDR3 were assigned using IMGT germline references. Any read was removed if the V/J assignment was weak (E-value above 1e-6), the CDR3 was missing, or the read contained stop codons, out-of-frame junctions, or ambiguous translated residues. V3J clonotypes were defined as sequences sharing the same inferred V gene, J gene, and CDR3 amino acid sequence. The percentage overlap between two repertoires was calculated by dividing the number of shared unique clonotypes by the size of the smaller repertoire. RTK rarefaction, the Chao1 estimator, and Recon v2.1 estimates of unobserved clonotypes were used to assess repertoire richness. For all TCRbeta clonotypes obtained by the gDNA method from a few donors, generation probabilities were computed with OLGA. TCRdb stores this immuneACCESS table with in-frame sequences only. Part of the clones is absent; in the studies checked, under half of the shortfall reflects unresolved V genes, and no reason is known for the rest. V and J calls and clone size are as listed in that table; D and trimming were resolved from the DNA. For this sample there are about 610,000 clones; roughly 96% appear just once. The ten largest clonotypes hold about 0.12% of the sample.

With regard to this clone: There is no known antigen for this receptor. Per-nucleotide qualities are absent, and no much larger clonotype sits a single base away.

This clonotype was sampled from a young woman in good health. The source material was naive CD8+ T cells sorted from blood. Reading the label with the study, this specimen's cell subset or site is: CD45RA+CCR7+.

The CDR3 has the sequence CASSASPGVYYGYTF. The bases are TGTGCCAGCAGCGCGAGCCCGGGGGTTTACTATGGCTACACCTTC. This chain is built from TRBV9 and TRBJ1-2, and the D gene may be TRBD1, 5 bases matching. The germline V gene provides CDR1 SGDLS and CDR2 YYNGEE. Including the terminal cysteine and phenylalanine, the CDR3 comprises 15 residues. CDR3 DNA is the only sequence kept; it has 45 bases, read in frame from the first base. V gives up 3 bases and J gives up 3 bases, and the segment between their germline ends measures 15 bases.